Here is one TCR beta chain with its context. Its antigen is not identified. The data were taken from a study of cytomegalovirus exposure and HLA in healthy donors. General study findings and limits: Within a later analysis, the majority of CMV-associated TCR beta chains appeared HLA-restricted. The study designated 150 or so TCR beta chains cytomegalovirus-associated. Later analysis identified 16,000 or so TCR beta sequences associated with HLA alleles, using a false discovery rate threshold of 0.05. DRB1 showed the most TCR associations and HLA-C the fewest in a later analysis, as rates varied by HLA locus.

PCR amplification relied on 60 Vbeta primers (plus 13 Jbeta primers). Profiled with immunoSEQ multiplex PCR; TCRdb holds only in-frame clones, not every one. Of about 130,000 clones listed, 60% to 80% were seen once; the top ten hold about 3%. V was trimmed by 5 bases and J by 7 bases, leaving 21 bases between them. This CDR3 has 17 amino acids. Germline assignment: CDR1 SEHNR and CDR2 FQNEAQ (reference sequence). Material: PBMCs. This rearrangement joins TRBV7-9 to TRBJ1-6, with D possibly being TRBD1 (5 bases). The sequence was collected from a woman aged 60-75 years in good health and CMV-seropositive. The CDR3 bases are TGTGCCAGCAGCCCACAGGCCCCTGGACAAAGGAATTCACCCCTCCACTTT. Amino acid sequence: CASSPQAPGQRNSPLHF.